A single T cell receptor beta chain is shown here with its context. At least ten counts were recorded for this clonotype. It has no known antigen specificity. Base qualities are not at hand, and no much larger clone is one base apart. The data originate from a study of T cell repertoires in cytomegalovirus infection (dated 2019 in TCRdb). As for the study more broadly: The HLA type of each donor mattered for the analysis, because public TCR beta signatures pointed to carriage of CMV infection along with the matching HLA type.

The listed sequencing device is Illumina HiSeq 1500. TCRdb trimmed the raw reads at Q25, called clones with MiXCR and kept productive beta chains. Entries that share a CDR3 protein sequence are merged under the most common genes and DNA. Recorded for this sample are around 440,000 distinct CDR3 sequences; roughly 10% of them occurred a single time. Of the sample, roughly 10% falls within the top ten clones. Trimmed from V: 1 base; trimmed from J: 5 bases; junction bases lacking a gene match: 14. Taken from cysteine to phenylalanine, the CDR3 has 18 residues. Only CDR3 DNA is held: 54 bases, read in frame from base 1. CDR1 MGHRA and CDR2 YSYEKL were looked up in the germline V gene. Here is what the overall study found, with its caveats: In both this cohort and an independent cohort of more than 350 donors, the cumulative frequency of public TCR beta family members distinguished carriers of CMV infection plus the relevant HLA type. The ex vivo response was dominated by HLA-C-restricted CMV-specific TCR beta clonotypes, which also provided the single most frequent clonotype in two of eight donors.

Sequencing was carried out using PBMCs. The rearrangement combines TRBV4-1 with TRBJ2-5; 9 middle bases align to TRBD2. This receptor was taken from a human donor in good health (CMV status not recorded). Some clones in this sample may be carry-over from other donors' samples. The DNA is TGCGCCAGCAGCCAAGGGGTAATAGGTAGCGGGAGTTTGGAGACCCAGTACTTC. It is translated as CASSQGVIGSGSLETQYF.